The 17 T cell receptor beta chains listed next were all sequenced from one sample in a study of spatial heterogeneity in lung cancer. Time point described: sample taken at primary tumor resection. The sequenced material consisted of unsorted whole RNA from tumor, nontumor lung or frozen PBMC. Using its own MiXCR run on the 5' RACE reads, TCRdb lists one record per CDR3 protein. Of tens of thousands of distinct CDR3 sequences listed, around 5.2% are singletons. This sample comprised PBMCs, obtained at surgery. The receptors were gathered from a female donor with early-stage non-small cell lung cancer.

This clonotype was recorded at least ten times. The genes are TRBV7-3 and TRBJ2-1, with D possibly TRBD1 on 6 matching bases. This CDR3 region has 16 residues. V lost 0 bases to trimming and J lost 2 bases, with 11 bases between them. Germline-derived CDR1 and CDR2 are SGHTA and FQGTGA. The CDR3 nucleotides are TGTGCCAGCAGCTTAACGGGGGCCATCGCCTACAATGAGCAGTTCTTC. The encoded protein is CASSLTGAIAYNEQFF. Combining the CDR3 with reference TRBV7-3 and TRBJ2-1 gives the whole variable domain GAGVSQTPSNKVTEKGKYVELRCDPISGHTALYWYRQSLGQGPEFLIYFQGTGAADDSGLPNDRFFAVRPEGSVSTLKIQRTERGDSAVYLCASSLTGAIAYNEQFFGPGTRLTVL.

This clonotype was observed at least ten times. The V call is TRBV5-1, the J call TRBJ2-7; 12 bases are shared with TRBD2. CDR1 and CDR2 (germline): SGHRS, YFSETQ. This CDR3 contains 14 residues. V was clipped by 4 bases and J by 3 bases; unmatched bases: 2. The CDR3, as DNA: TGCGCCAGCAGCAAGACTAGCGGGAGCTACGAGCAGTACTTC. Its translation is CASSKTSGSYEQYF.

In its sample, this clonotype was seen many times. V gene TRBV12-3 or TRBV12-4 combines with J gene TRBJ2-7, with 9 bases that match TRBD2. V shed 5 bases and J 6 bases; nucleotides not matched to a gene: 8. The CDR3 spans 14 residues. DNA for the CDR3: TGTGCCAGCAGTCCCTATCTAGCGGGATCCGAGCAGTACTTC. Translating it yields CASSPYLAGSEQYF.

Ten or more counts support this clonotype. The V and J genes are TRBV6-6 and TRBJ2-5, with 8 bases lining up with TRBD1. V trimming: 1 base; J trimming: 0 bases; junction bases outside the gene matches: 16. Germline CDR1 is MNHNY and CDR2 is SVGAGI (reference sequence). The CDR3 totals 20 residues. The CDR3 DNA follows: TGTGCCAGCAGTTACTGGCACAGGGGGAAGACGAGTGCCGACCAAGAGACCCAGTACTTC. Protein sequence: CASSYWHRGKTSADQETQYF.

This clonotype was recorded at least ten times. The V call is TRBV30, the J call TRBJ2-5; TRBD2 might be the D (6 bases). CDR3 length: 12 residues. CDR1 is GTSNPN and CDR2 is SVGIG in the germline V gene (reference sequence). This CDR3 reads CAHYGGQETQYF. Written as DNA, the CDR3 is TGTGCTCACTACGGGGGCCAAGAGACCCAGTACTTC. Together with reference TRBV30 and TRBJ2-5, the CDR3 gives the full variable domain: SQTIHQWPATLVQPVGSPLSLECTVEGTSNPNLYWYRQAAGRGLQLLFYSVGIGQISSEVPQNLSASRPQDRQFILSSKKLLLSDSGFYLCAHYGGQETQYFGPGTRLLVL.

This clonotype was recorded at least ten times. The rearrangement uses TRBV4-2 and TRBJ2-5, with D tentatively TRBD1 or TRBD2 (5 bases each). The V and J ends lost 0 bases and 7 bases respectively, with 18 bases between them. This CDR3 region has 16 residues. The germline V gene encodes CDR1 LGHNA and CDR2 YNFKEQ. CDR3 bases: TGTGCCAGCAGCCAAGAAACGGGGCAGGCCACAGGGACCCAGTACTTC. Translating gives CASSQETGQATGTQYF.

This clonotype appeared many times. The rearrangement uses TRBV6-2 or TRBV6-3 and TRBJ2-1; 7 bases are a match to TRBD2. The CDR3 runs 14 residues. CDR1 MNHEY and CDR2 SVGEGT come from the germline V gene. Unmatched junction bases numbered 10, after V lost 6 bases and J lost 8 bases. The CDR3 DNA reads TGTGCCAGCAGCCCTCGGACTAGTAGGGATGAGCAGTTCTTC. This encodes CASSPRTSRDEQFF.

This clonotype was detected only a few times. The chain links TRBV5-6 to TRBJ2-3; 9 nucleotides align to TRBD2. Germline CDR1 SGHDT, CDR2 YYEEEE. This CDR3 region has 16 residues. Losses at the gene ends were 0 bases for V and 6 bases for J; bases not matched to a gene: 8. The CDR3 loop reads CASSLGLAVSSDTQYF. The CDR3 DNA is TGTGCCAGCAGCTTGGGACTAGCGGTTTCATCCGATACGCAGTATTTT.

The chain is built from TRBV7-2 and TRBJ2-1; TRBD1 matches 7 bases. Unmatched junction bases numbered 4, after V lost 3 bases and J lost 2 bases. Looked up from germline, CDR1 is SGHTA and CDR2 is FQGNSA. The CDR3 has 15 residues. The CDR3: CASSFRQGAYNEQFF. Written as DNA, the CDR3 is TGTGCCAGCAGCTTCCGACAGGGTGCCTACAATGAGCAGTTCTTC. The full variable domain, completed using reference TRBV7-2 and TRBJ2-1, is GAGVSQSPSNKVTEKGKDVELRCDPISGHTALYWYRQSLGQGLEFLIYFQGNSAPDKSGLPSDRFSAERTGGSVSTLTIQRTQQEDSAVYLCASSFRQGAYNEQFFGPGTRLTVL.

In this sample, this clonotype turned up many times. This chain connects TRBV7-2 to TRBJ2-1; D is perhaps TRBD2 (5 bases). The V end was cut by 1 base, the J end by 2 bases, with 9 bases between. CDR1 and CDR2 from the germline V gene are SGHTA and FQGNSA. This CDR3 region has 15 residues. The CDR3 nucleotides read TGTGCCAGCAGCTTAGGGGGAGTCCCCTACAATGAGCAGTTCTTC. This encodes CASSLGGVPYNEQFF.

This clonotype has ten or more counts. This sequence joins TRBV3-1 and TRBJ2-6; D is ambiguous. Trimming pared 0 bases from V and 0 bases from J, leaving 9 bases between. The germline CDR1 and CDR2 sequences are LGHDT and YNNKEL (reference sequence). The CDR3 is 17 amino acids. CDR3 nucleotides: TGTGCCAGCAGCCAAGATTGGAACAGCTCTGGGGCCAACGTCCTGACTTTC. It is translated as CASSQDWNSSGANVLTF. Full variable domain (missing parts from reference TRBV3-1 and TRBJ2-6): DTAVSQTPKYLVTQMGNDKSIKCEQNLGHDTMYWYKQDSKKFLKIMFSYNNKELIINETVPNRFSPKSPDKAHLNLHINSLELGDSAVYFCASSQDWNSSGANVLTFGAGSRLTVL.

This clonotype was counted at least ten times. The V call is TRBV6-6, the J call TRBJ2-1; 7 positions agree with TRBD2. Looked up from germline, CDR1 is MNHNY and CDR2 is SVGAGI (reference sequence). Trimming removed 6 bases from V and 5 bases from J; junction bases left unmatched: 4. The CDR3 has 13 amino acids. CDR3 sequence (DNA): TGTGCCAGCAGCAAGCTAGCGGACAATGAGCAGTTCTTC. It encodes CASSKLADNEQFF.

This clonotype was detected a few times. This chain connects TRBV7-2 to TRBJ2-3; D is undetermined. The CDR3 has 11 residues. The V gene lost 8 bases and the J gene lost 6 bases, with 9 bases spanning the gap. Germline CDR1 is SGHTA and CDR2 is FQGNSA. CDR3 DNA sequence: TGTGCCAGCGCCTTGCCGGATACGCAGTATTTT. This sequence encodes CASALPDTQYF.

The CDR3 loop is CSVNRAQSTDTQYF. CDR3 nucleotides: TGCAGCGTCAACCGGGCTCAGAGCACAGATACGCAGTATTTT. The V call is TRBV29-1, the J call TRBJ2-3; D unclear. Deletions cut 6 bases from V and 0 bases from J, with 13 bases between. CDR1 is SQVTM, CDR2 ANQGSEA, per germline. The CDR3 has 14 amino acids.

This clonotype was seen at least ten times. The rearrangement links TRBV11-2 to TRBJ2-1, with 8 bases matching TRBD2. The V and J ends lost 0 bases and 0 bases, in that order; junction bases with no gene match: 10. Germline V gene sequence: CDR1 SGHAT, CDR2 FQNNGV. There are 19 residues in the CDR3. CDR3 residues: CASSLDFSGSDSSYNEQFF. CDR3 nucleotide sequence: TGTGCCAGCAGCTTAGATTTCAGCGGGAGCGACTCCTCCTACAATGAGCAGTTCTTC.

This clonotype showed up many times. The chain uses TRBV20-1 and TRBJ2-5, with D perhaps TRBD2 (7 bases). Deletions cut 5 bases from V and 4 bases from J, with 20 bases between. Per germline, CDR1 DFQATT and CDR2 SNEGSKA (reference sequence). The CDR3 totals 15 residues. CDR3 residues: CSAHSVAGARETQYF. CDR3 DNA sequence: TGCAGTGCTCACTCGGTCGCGGGGGCACGAGAGACCCAGTACTTC.

This clonotype was seen at least ten times. This chain links TRBV28 with TRBJ1-4, with D hard to call. Germline V gene sequence: CDR1 MDHEN, CDR2 SYDVKM. Trimming removed 3 bases at V and 6 bases at J, with 11 bases between. The CDR3 extends over 14 amino acids. The CDR3 DNA follows: TGTGCCAGCAGTTTCCGTGGGGTGGATGAAAAACTGTTTTTT. Protein: CASSFRGVDEKLFF.